The source of this T cell receptor beta chain is a study of CD8 T cells in Susac syndrome. Germline CDR1 KGHSY, CDR2 FQNENV. The CDR3 covers 13 residues. Between the trimmed V and J ends, which lost 5 bases and 1 base, there was a span of 8 bases. An amount of RNA that ranged from roughly 0.5 to 1 ug was reverse transcribed with random hexamers. TCRdb re-derived calls from the immunoSEQ multiplex PCR reads in MiXCR, one entry per CDR3 protein. This table has roughly 180,000 distinct CDR3 sequences, around 95% appearing once. Sequencing input: CD4+ T cells from PBMCs. The sequence was collected from a human donor in good health. The chain recombines TRBV16 with TRBJ1-1; TRBD1 is a possible D gene (6 bases). CDR3: CASSADRNTEAFF. Written as DNA, the CDR3 is TGTGCCAGCAGCGCGGACAGGAACACTGAAGCTTTCTTT.